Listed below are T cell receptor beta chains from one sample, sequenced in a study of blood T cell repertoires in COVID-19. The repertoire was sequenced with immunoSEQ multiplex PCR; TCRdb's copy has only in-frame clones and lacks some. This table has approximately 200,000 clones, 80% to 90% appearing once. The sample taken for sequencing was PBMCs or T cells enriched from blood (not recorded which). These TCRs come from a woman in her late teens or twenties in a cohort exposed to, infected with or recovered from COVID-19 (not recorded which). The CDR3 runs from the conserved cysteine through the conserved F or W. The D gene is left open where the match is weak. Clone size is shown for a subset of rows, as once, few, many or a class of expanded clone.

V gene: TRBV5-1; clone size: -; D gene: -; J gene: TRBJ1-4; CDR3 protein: CASSLEVRNEKLFF; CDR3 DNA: TGCGCCAGCAGCTTGGAGGTCAGGAATGAAAAACTGTTTTTT
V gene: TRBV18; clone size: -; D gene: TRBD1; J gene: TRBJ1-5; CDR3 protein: CASSPTGPQPQHF; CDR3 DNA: TGTGCCAGCTCACCGACAGGGCCTCAGCCCCAGCATTTT
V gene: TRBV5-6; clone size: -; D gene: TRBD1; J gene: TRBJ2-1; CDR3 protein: CASSLLGQGENEQFF; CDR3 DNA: TGTGCCAGCAGCTTGTTGGGACAGGGGGAAAATGAGCAGTTCTTC
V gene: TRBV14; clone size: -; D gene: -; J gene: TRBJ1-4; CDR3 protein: CASSQDLGVTEKLFF; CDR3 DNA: TGTGCCAGCAGCCAAGATCTTGGTGTGACAGAAAAACTGTTTTTT
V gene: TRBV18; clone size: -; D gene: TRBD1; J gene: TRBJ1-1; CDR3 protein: CASSPGQGNTEAFF; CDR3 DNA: TGTGCCAGCTCCCCGGGACAGGGGAACACTGAAGCTTTCTTT
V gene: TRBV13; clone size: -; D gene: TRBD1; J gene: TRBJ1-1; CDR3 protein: CASSSLDRVGRAFF; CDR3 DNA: TGTGCCAGCAGCTCCCTGGACAGGGTAGGAAGAGCTTTCTTT
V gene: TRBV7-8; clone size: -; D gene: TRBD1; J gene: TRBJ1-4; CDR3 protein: CASSYRTGPNEKLFF; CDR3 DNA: TGTGCCAGCAGCTATAGGACAGGACCGAATGAAAAACTGTTTTTT
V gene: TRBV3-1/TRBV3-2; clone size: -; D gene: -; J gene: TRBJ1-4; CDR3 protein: CASSPGGQGRSNEKLFF; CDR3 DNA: TGTGCCAGCAGCCCAGGAGGGCAGGGACGGAGTAATGAAAAACTGTTTTTT
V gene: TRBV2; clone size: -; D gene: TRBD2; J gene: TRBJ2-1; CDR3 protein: CASRGAGGSYNEQFF; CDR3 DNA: TGTGCCAGCAGAGGGGCGGGAGGGAGTTACAATGAGCAGTTCTTC
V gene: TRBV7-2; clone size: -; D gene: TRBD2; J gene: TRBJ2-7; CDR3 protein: CASSLRFGRREMSYEQYF; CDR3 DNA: TGTGCCAGCAGCTTAAGATTTGGAAGGCGGGAGATGTCTTACGAGCAGTACTTC
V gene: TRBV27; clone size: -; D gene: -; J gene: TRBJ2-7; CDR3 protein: CASRRSPQEPYEQYF; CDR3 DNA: TGTGCCAGCAGACGCTCCCCCCAGGAACCCTACGAGCAGTACTTC
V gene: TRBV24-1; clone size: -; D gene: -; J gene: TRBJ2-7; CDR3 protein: CATSVQGTYEQYF; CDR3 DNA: TGTGCCACCAGTGTGCAGGGAACCTACGAGCAGTACTTC
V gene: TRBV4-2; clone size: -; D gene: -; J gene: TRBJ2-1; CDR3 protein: CASSQVTGEQFF; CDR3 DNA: TGTGCCAGCAGCCAAGTAACGGGTGAGCAGTTCTTC
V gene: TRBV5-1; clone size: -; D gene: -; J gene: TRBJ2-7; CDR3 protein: CASSLFLNGNEQYF; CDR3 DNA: TGCGCCAGCAGCTTGTTTCTCAACGGGAACGAGCAGTACTTC
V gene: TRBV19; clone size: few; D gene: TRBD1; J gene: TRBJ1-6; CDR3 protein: CASSSSPGTGVSPLHF; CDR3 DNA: TGTGCCAGTAGTTCCTCCCCAGGGACAGGGGTTTCACCCCTCCACTTT
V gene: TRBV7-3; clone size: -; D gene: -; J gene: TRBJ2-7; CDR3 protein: CASSLIRPSTPTSSYEQYF; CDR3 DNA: TGTGCCAGCAGCTTAATCAGGCCATCCACTCCCACTTCCTCCTACGAGCAGTACTTC
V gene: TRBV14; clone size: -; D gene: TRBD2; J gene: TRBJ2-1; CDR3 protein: CASSQELGGGGRPYNEQFF; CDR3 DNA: TGTGCCAGCAGCCAAGAACTGGGTGGTGGCGGGAGGCCTTACAATGAGCAGTTCTTC
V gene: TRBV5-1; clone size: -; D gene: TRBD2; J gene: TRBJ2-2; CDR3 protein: CASSLSLAENTGELFF; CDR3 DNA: TGCGCCAGCAGCTTGAGCCTAGCGGAGAACACCGGGGAGCTGTTTTTT
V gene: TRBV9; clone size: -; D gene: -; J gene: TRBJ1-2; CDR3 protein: CASSVGQGTYGYTF; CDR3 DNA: TGTGCCAGCAGCGTCGGGCAGGGGACCTATGGCTACACCTTC
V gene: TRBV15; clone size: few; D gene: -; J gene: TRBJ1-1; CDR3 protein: CATSRDWIQGRNTEAFF; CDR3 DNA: TGTGCCACCAGCAGAGATTGGATACAGGGAAGGAACACTGAAGCTTTCTTT
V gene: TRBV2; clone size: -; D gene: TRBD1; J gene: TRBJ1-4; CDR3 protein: CASSDPTTGGREKLFF; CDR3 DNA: TGTGCCAGCAGTGACCCTACGACAGGGGGGAGAGAAAAACTGTTTTTT
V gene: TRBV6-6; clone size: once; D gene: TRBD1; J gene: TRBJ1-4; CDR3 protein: CASRGQGRPNEKLFF; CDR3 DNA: TGTGCCAGCAGAGGACAGGGACGGCCTAATGAAAAACTGTTTTTT
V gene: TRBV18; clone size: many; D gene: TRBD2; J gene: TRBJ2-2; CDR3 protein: CASEGLAANTGELFF; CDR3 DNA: TGTGCCAGCGAGGGACTAGCGGCGAACACCGGGGAGCTGTTTTTT
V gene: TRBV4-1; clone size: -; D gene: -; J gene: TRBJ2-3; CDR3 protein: CASSQFLGTDTQYF; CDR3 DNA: TGCGCCAGCAGCCAATTTCTAGGTACAGATACGCAGTATTTT
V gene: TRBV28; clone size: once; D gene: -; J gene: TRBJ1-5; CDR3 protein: CASSFGGQPQHF; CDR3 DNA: TGTGCCAGCAGTTTCGGGGGTCAGCCCCAGCATTTT
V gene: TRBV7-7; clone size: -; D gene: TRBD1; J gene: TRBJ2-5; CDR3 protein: CASSDTRTGGGETQYF; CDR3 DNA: TGTGCTAGCAGCGATACCCGGACAGGTGGGGGAGAGACCCAGTACTTC
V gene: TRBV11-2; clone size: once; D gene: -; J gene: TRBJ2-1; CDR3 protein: CASTPTRDSFNEQFF; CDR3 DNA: TGTGCCAGCACCCCCACCCGGGACTCCTTCAATGAGCAGTTCTTC
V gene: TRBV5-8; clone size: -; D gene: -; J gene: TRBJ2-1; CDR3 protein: CASSLDGDNEQFF; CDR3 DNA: TGTGCCAGCAGCTTGGACGGGGACAATGAGCAGTTCTTC
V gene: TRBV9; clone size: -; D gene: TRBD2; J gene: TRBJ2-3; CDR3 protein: CASSGGGRDTQYF; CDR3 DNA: TGTGCCAGCAGCGGCGGGGGGAGGGATACGCAGTATTTT
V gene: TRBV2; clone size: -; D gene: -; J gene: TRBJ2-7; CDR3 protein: CASRLTKYEQYF; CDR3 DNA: TGTGCCAGCAGGCTGACTAAATACGAGCAGTACTTC
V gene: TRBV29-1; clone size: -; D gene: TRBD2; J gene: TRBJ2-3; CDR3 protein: CSVIAGGPADTQYF; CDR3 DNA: TGCAGCGTCATAGCGGGAGGGCCAGCAGATACGCAGTATTTT
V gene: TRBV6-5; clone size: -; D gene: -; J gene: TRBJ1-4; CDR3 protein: CASSYSYRVLTEKLFF; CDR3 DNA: TGTGCCAGCAGTTACTCCTACAGGGTACTTACCGAAAAACTGTTTTTT
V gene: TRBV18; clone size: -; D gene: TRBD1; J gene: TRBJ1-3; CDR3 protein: CASSPTPGQGSGNTIYF; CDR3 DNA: TGTGCCAGCTCACCCACCCCGGGACAGGGATCTGGAAACACCATATATTTT
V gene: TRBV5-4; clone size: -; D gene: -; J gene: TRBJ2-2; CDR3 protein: CASSLSPSSRNTGELFF; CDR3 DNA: TGTGCCAGCAGCTTGTCCCCCTCGAGTAGGAACACCGGGGAGCTGTTTTTT
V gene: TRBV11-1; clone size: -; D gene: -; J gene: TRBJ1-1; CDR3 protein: CASSSPLGGSTEAFF; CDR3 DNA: TGTGCCAGCAGCTCCCCCCTGGGGGGAAGTACTGAAGCTTTCTTT
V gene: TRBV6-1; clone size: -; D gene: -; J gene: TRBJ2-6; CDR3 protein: CASSEGTGPGANVLTF; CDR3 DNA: TGTGCCAGCAGTGAAGGAACGGGTCCTGGGGCCAACGTCCTGACTTTC
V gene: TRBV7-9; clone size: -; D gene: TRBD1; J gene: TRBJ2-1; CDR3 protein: CASSLIGGQGYNEQFF; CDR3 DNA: TGTGCCAGCAGCCTAATAGGCGGACAGGGGTACAATGAGCAGTTCTTC